These T cell receptor beta chains were read from a single sample in a study of T cell responses to AZD1222 COVID-19 vaccine. Assay used: immunoSEQ multiplex PCR; TCRdb lists only in-frame clones, some missing. This table holds 150,000 to 200,000 clones, under 95% found once. This sample comprised peripheral blood, obtained 28 days after the second AZD1222 dose. These receptors were collected from an adult who received the AZD1222 COVID-19 vaccine. CDR3s include the opening cysteine and the closing phenylalanine or tryptophan. D genes are given only for firm matches. The size of a clone is reported for some rows only, either as once, few or many, or as a class for expanded clones.

CDR3nt	CDR3aa	v_gene	d_gene	abundance	j_gene
TGCAGCGTTGAGGAGGGAGTAGAGACCCAGTACTTC	CSVEEGVETQYF	TRBV29-1	-	-	TRBJ2-5
TGTGCCAGCAGCCAAGATACTATAGGGGAGACCCAGTACTTC	CASSQDTIGETQYF	TRBV3-1/TRBV3-2	-	-	TRBJ2-5
TGTGCCTGGAGTGGGATCTACGAGCAGTACTTC	CAWSGIYEQYF	TRBV30	-	-	TRBJ2-7
TGTGCCAGCAGTTTATCCCTCATCGCGGGGGGCTCCTCCTACGAGCAGTACTTC	CASSLSLIAGGSSYEQYF	TRBV27	TRBD2	few	TRBJ2-7
TGTGCCAGCAGCTTAGCTGAGGGCACTGAAGCTTTCTTT	CASSLAEGTEAFF	TRBV7-9	-	few	TRBJ1-1
TGTGCCAGCAGTCGACTCGGGACTTCTACTATTCAGTACTTC	CASSRLGTSTIQYF	TRBV27	-	-	TRBJ2-4
TGTGCCAGCAGTGGGAGTGCGGGTTCGAACACTGAAGCTTTCTTT	CASSGSAGSNTEAFF	TRBV2	-	-	TRBJ1-1
TGCAGTGCTAGTGTCGGGGGCTTCACAGATACGCAGTATTTT	CSASVGGFTDTQYF	TRBV20-1	-	-	TRBJ2-3
TGTGCCAGCAGAGTGGGACTCTATGGGGACACTGAAGCTTTCTTT	CASRVGLYGDTEAFF	TRBV2	-	few	TRBJ1-1
TGTGCCAGCAGCTTCACAGGGACCCAGCCCCAGCATTTT	CASSFTGTQPQHF	TRBV5-6	-	-	TRBJ1-5
TGTGCCAGCAGCAAAGCGGTGGGGGAAGAGACCCAGTACTTC	CASSKAVGEETQYF	TRBV7-2	-	-	TRBJ2-5
TGTGCCAGCAGTTACGCGGGTGGCAATCAGCCCCAGCATTTT	CASSYAGGNQPQHF	TRBV6-5	-	-	TRBJ1-5
TGTGCCAGCTCACGACAGACTAATGAAAAACTGTTTTTT	CASSRQTNEKLFF	TRBV18	-	-	TRBJ1-4
TGTGCCAGCAGCCATACTGACAGGGGAGCAGAAAAACTGTTTTTT	CASSHTDRGAEKLFF	TRBV4-2	TRBD1	-	TRBJ1-4
TGTGCCAGCAGTTACCAGGGGGCAGGCACTGAAGCTTTCTTT	CASSYQGAGTEAFF	TRBV6-5	TRBD1	-	TRBJ1-1
TGTGCCAGCAGCCCCTGGACAGGATGGGCCAATGAGCAGTTCTTC	CASSPWTGWANEQFF	TRBV7-2	TRBD1	-	TRBJ2-1
TGTGCCAGCGAAGAGGGGGATCGTGGCTACACCTTC	CASEEGDRGYTF	TRBV2	-	once	TRBJ1-2
TGTGCCAGCAGTGAAGCGCTACAGGGTCTCTATGGCTACACCTTC	CASSEALQGLYGYTF	TRBV6-1	-	-	TRBJ1-2
TGTGCCAGCAGTCTGGGACCGTACACTGAAGCTTTCTTT	CASSLGPYTEAFF	TRBV12-3/TRBV12-4	-	-	TRBJ1-1
TGTGCCAGCAGCTTAGCGACAGGGGGCATGGATACGCAGTATTTT	CASSLATGGMDTQYF	TRBV7-9	TRBD1	once	TRBJ2-3
TGTGCCAGCAGTGAAGCGGCGGGGGTAGGCTACACCTTC	CASSEAAGVGYTF	TRBV6-1	-	-	TRBJ1-2
TGTGCCAGCTCGCGAACAGGGGGCGGTCAGCCCCAGCATTTT	CASSRTGGGQPQHF	TRBV18	TRBD1	-	TRBJ1-5
TGTGCCAGCAGAACGCCTCAGGGGGCCGACACTGAAGCTTTCTTT	CASRTPQGADTEAFF	TRBV6-1	TRBD1	-	TRBJ1-1
TGCGCCAGCAGCCAAGAACCCTTGAAGGGGGGGAGATACACTGAAGCTTTCTTT	CASSQEPLKGGRYTEAFF	TRBV4-1	-	-	TRBJ1-1
TGTGCCAGCTCACCCGGCGAAGATGAAAAACTGTTTTTT	CASSPGEDEKLFF	TRBV18	-	once	TRBJ1-4
TGTGCCAGCAGCGTAGGGACCGGCCTCTATGGCTACACCTTC	CASSVGTGLYGYTF	TRBV9	-	few	TRBJ1-2
TGTGCCAGCAGTGAAAAACAGCCCCAGCATTTT	CASSEKQPQHF	TRBV6-4	-	-	TRBJ1-5
TGTGCCACCAGCAGAGAGAACTCTTTAAATGAAAAACTGTTTTTT	CATSRENSLNEKLFF	TRBV15	-	-	TRBJ1-4
TGTGCCAGCAGCCCGGGTGGCGAGCAGTACTTC	CASSPGGEQYF	TRBV14	-	once	TRBJ2-7
TGTGCCAGCACCCCAACCGGCGGACAGCGCTATGGAAACACCATATATTTT	CASTPTGGQRYGNTIYF	TRBV3-1/TRBV3-2	-	-	TRBJ1-3
TGTGCCAGCAGCGATACGGACAGGGACCCTAGGGACTATGGCTACACCTTC	CASSDTDRDPRDYGYTF	TRBV7-9	TRBD1	-	TRBJ1-2
TGCGCCAGCAGTGTGGCAGATAATCAGCCCCAGCATTTT	CASSVADNQPQHF	TRBV10-2	-	-	TRBJ1-5
TGTGCCAGCTCAGAGTCCCCGGGCGGTCATGGCTACACCTTC	CASSESPGGHGYTF	TRBV18	-	-	TRBJ1-2
TGTGCCAGCAGCTCACCACGGGGCGAAATAGGAAACACCATATATTTT	CASSSPRGEIGNTIYF	TRBV9	-	-	TRBJ1-3
TGCGCCAGCAGCTACCAGGGCTTCGAAAATGAGCAGTTCTTC	CASSYQGFENEQFF	TRBV5-1	-	once	TRBJ2-1
TGTGCCAGCAGCTTATCCGGGACTAGCGGGAGCACAGATACGCAGTATTTT	CASSLSGTSGSTDTQYF	TRBV7-6	TRBD2	-	TRBJ2-3
TGTGCCAGCGCGTTACAGGACACCGGGGAGCTGTTTTTT	CASALQDTGELFF	TRBV6-5	-	-	TRBJ2-2
TGTGCCACCAGCAGAGCTATCTATGCGGGACAGAACTACAATGAGCAGTTCTTC	CATSRAIYAGQNYNEQFF	TRBV15	-	-	TRBJ2-1
TGTGCCAGCAGCTTGGCCATAGGGGGGGACCTGATGAACACTGAAGCTTTCTTT	CASSLAIGGDLMNTEAFF	TRBV5-8	-	-	TRBJ1-1
TGCGCCAGCAGATACGGACAGGGAACCTACGAGCAGTACTTC	CASRYGQGTYEQYF	TRBV5-1	TRBD1	-	TRBJ2-7
TGCGCCAGCAGCTTGGTCAGGGACACTGAAGCTTTCTTT	CASSLVRDTEAFF	TRBV5-1	-	-	TRBJ1-1
TGTGCCAGCAGTGGACACCTCTGGGCGCCCACCGGGGAGCTGTTTTTT	CASSGHLWAPTGELFF	TRBV6-1	-	-	TRBJ2-2
TGTGCCAGCAGCCAAGCTCTCCGGGTGGCCGCAACTAATGAAAAACTGTTTTTT	CASSQALRVAATNEKLFF	TRBV4-2	-	-	TRBJ1-4
TGTGCCAGCAGTCCCAGACAGGGCTGGAACACTGAAGCTTTCTTT	CASSPRQGWNTEAFF	TRBV6-5	TRBD1	-	TRBJ1-1
TGCGCCACCATCGACAGGGAAGCTAATGAAAAACTGTTTTTT	CATIDREANEKLFF	TRBV10-2	TRBD1	-	TRBJ1-4
TGTGCCAGCAGCGTAGATGGCGGACAAGAGACCCAGTACTTC	CASSVDGGQETQYF	TRBV9	-	-	TRBJ2-5
TGTGCCACGGGACAGGGAAGATATGGCTACACCTTC	CATGQGRYGYTF	TRBV10-3	TRBD1	-	TRBJ1-2
TGTGCCAGCAGCTTAGGGGACAGGCTCGAAGCTTTCTTT	CASSLGDRLEAFF	TRBV7-9	TRBD1	-	TRBJ1-1
TGTGCCAGTAGTGACCGGACCTTTTACAATGAGCAGTTCTTC	CASSDRTFYNEQFF	TRBV19	-	-	TRBJ2-1
TGTGCCAGCAGAAACATGCAGGGGAACACTGAAGCTTTCTTT	CASRNMQGNTEAFF	TRBV2	-	-	TRBJ1-1
TGTGCCAGCAGCTTACCGTTTTTCTATGGCTACACCTTC	CASSLPFFYGYTF	TRBV7-6	-	-	TRBJ1-2
TGTGCCAGTAGTTGGACAGGAAAACACCGGGAGCTGTTTTTT	CASSWTGKHRELFF	TRBV19	TRBD1	-	TRBJ2-2